This T cell receptor beta chain was observed in a study of breast tumors, draining lymph nodes, adjacent tissues. J lost 5 bases, V lost 3 bases, and 16 bases had no gene match. Germline CDR1 is GTSNPN and CDR2 is SVGIG (reference sequence). This CDR3 has 18 residues. TCRdb re-called the multiplex PCR reads with MiXCR, one entry per CDR3 protein. Of about 140,000 distinct CDR3 sequences in the sample, roughly 33% were seen once. This clonotype has at least ten counts. What it binds is not known. Findings and limits, study-wide: Tumor T cell lymph node origin was a supported hypothesis, not proven. Tumors had less TCR diversity than lymph nodes, more than nontumor tissue. Data fit most tumor T cells coming from lymph node, expanding in tumor. Luminal-like breast cancer showed significantly higher tumor–nontumor repertoire similarity than basal-like.

The lymph nodes were axillary draining lymph nodes from breast cancer patients. V usage is TRBV30 and J usage is TRBJ1-6; 7 bases match TRBD1. Sequencing was performed on axillary lymph node tissue. This sequence was found in a female donor with breast cancer. Some clones in this sample may be carry-over from other donors' samples. The CDR3 region is CAWRTYLRQGRHNSPLHF. The DNA for the CDR3 is TGTGCCTGGAGAACTTACCTTCGACAGGGCAGGCATAATTCACCCCTCCACTTT.